Detailed here is one TCR beta chain. What it recognizes is unknown. These data belong to a study of cytomegalovirus exposure and HLA in healthy donors. Findings and caveats of the study: A later analysis linked a missense variant in DCLRE1C to the trimming of TCR beta V and J genes. Common viral pathogens seemed to be connected with several of the most significant clusters, according to a later analysis. Later examination showed HLA-associated TCR beta chains had greater clonal expansion than equally common others. In vitro work confirmed that a few CMV-associated chains recognize CMV antigens.

With 60 Vbeta and 13 Jbeta primers, the PCR was carried out. TCRdb keeps only in-frame clones here, not all; method: immunoSEQ multiplex PCR. The sample shows some 180,000 clones, roughly 78% of them seen only once. Germline CDR1 reads PRHDT; CDR2 reads FYEKMQ (reference sequence). The CDR3 loop spans 13 amino acids. The trim removed 6 bases at V and 4 bases at J, leaving 3 bases unmatched. The sample was PBMCs. The sequence was collected from a woman aged 25-40 years in good health and CMV-seropositive. The chain uses TRBV13 and TRBJ2-3; 8 positions match TRBD1. The CDR3 sequence is CASRRQGPDTQYF. In DNA form, the CDR3 reads TGTGCCAGCAGGCGACAGGGGCCAGATACGCAGTATTTT.